These 2 T cell receptor beta chains share one sample of origin, sequenced in a study of blood T cell repertoires in COVID-19. Libraries were prepared by immunoSEQ multiplex PCR; TCRdb keeps only in-frame clonotypes and omits some of them. The sample records roughly 46,000 clones, approximately 85% being singletons. The source material was peripheral blood. The receptors stem from a human donor in a cohort sampled during active COVID-19. The donor label of this sample is uncertain.

There are a few counts of this clone. The V call is TRBV7-9, the J call TRBJ2-2, with D maybe TRBD2 (6 bases). The CDR3 sequence is 15 residues long. Trimming removed 5 bases at V and 6 bases at J, with 16 bases between. Germline CDR1 reads SEHNR; CDR2 reads FQNEAQ (reference sequence). The CDR3 is CASSPTSTLAGELFF. In DNA, the CDR3 is TGTGCCAGCAGCCCTACTAGCACCCTCGCCGGGGAGCTGTTTTTT.

This clone came up once. This chain uses TRBV11-2 with TRBJ2-3, with D perhaps TRBD2 (6 bases). With 5 bases removed from V and 4 bases from J, the gap between germline ends came to 22 bases. Germline V gene data show CDR1 as SGHAT and CDR2 as FQNNGV. The CDR3 contains 17 residues. The CDR3 DNA reads TGTGCCAGCAGCCCCCGTGTCCATAGCGGCATCCCAGATACGCAGTATTTT. This translates into CASSPRVHSGIPDTQYF.